The 27 T cell receptor beta chains below come from one sample, sequenced in a study of identical twins. Via MiXCR, TCRdb re-called the 5' RACE reads, giving one row per CDR3 protein. The table includes roughly 690,000 distinct CDR3 sequences, roughly 6% detected once. Sequenced input: naive T cells sorted from blood. The receptor set was obtained from a man between 18 and 35 years old in good health.

This chain uses TRBV7-9 with TRBJ2-7; 12 positions match TRBD1. The CDR3 covers 17 residues. Germline loops: CDR1 SEHNR, CDR2 FQNEAQ (reference sequence). The V and J ends lost 1 base and 7 bases, in that order; junction bases with no gene match: 11. The CDR3 loop is CASSLERLGQGAREQYF. The DNA of the CDR3 is TGTGCCAGCAGCTTAGAGCGTCTGGGACAGGGGGCGAGGGAGCAGTACTTC.

Regarding this clonotype: A read error is possible here, since a much larger clone lies one base away. The chain combines TRBV10-3 with TRBJ2-7; tentative D call: TRBD1 (5 bases). V was shortened by 7 bases and J by 7 bases, with 20 bases between the two germline ends. CDR1 and CDR2 from the germline V gene are ENHRY and SYGVKD. CDR3 size: 14 residues. The chain's CDR3 is CAITGIGKVGEQYF. As DNA, the CDR3 is TGTGCCATCACAGGGATAGGGAAAGTGGGAGAGCAGTACTTC.

The genes are TRBV5-1 and TRBJ2-2, with TRBD1 identical over 8 bases. Germline CDR1 and CDR2: SGHRS and YFSETQ. The V and J ends lost 5 bases and 5 bases, in that order; junction bases with no gene match: 8. The CDR3 totals 15 residues. The CDR3 here is CASRAGDRLTGELFF. In nucleotides, the CDR3 is TGCGCCAGCAGGGCCGGGGACAGGCTAACCGGGGAGCTGTTTTTT.

This clonotype was counted ten times or more. This chain connects TRBV20-1 to TRBJ2-5, with 8 bases aligning to TRBD1. Germline assignment: CDR1 DFQATT and CDR2 SNEGSKA (reference sequence). The V segment lost 6 bases and the J segment 2 bases; nucleotides outside the gene matches: 5. CDR3 size: 13 residues. CDR3 nucleotides: TGCAGTGCCCCGGGACAGGAACAAGAGACCCAGTACTTC. As protein: CSAPGQEQETQYF.

In this sample, this clonotype turned up many times. V and J are TRBV20-1 and TRBJ2-1; TRBD1 matches 9 bases. This CDR3 contains 14 residues. J gave up 6 bases and V 6 bases, and 9 bases lay outside the gene matches. Germline loops: CDR1 DFQATT, CDR2 SNEGSKA (reference sequence). CDR3 protein: CSAGPGQGFNEQFF. The DNA of the CDR3 is TGCAGTGCGGGGCCGGGACAGGGATTCAATGAGCAGTTCTTC.

Of note for this clonotype: A read error is likely, as this CDR3 ends without the conserved phenylalanine or tryptophan. Because the CDR3's place on the DNA is in doubt, the DNA is left out and the CDR3 is given as listed by TCRdb. The chain carries TRBV30 and TRBJ2-1; the listed D gene, TRBD2, was not tested against the DNA. Germline V gene lookup returns CDR1 GTSNPN and CDR2 SVGIG (reference sequence). The length of the CDR3 is 12 amino acids, counting both ends. The CDR3 loop is CAWSVRLAGGDT.

This clonotype showed up many times. The J gene is TRBJ1-2, the V gene TRBV29-1, with a weak D call TRBD1 (5 bases). Per the germline V gene, CDR1 is SQVTM and CDR2 is ANQGSEA. This CDR3 comprises 11 residues. V was shortened by 5 bases and J by 5 bases, with 9 bases between the two germline ends. For the CDR3, the DNA is TGCAGCGTTTTTCAGGGTTATGGCTACACCTTC. This gives the protein CSVFQGYGYTF.

This clonotype occurred many times. The chain couples TRBV11-2 to TRBJ2-3, with D perhaps given as TRBD1 or TRBD2 (6 bases each). There are 15 residues in the CDR3. Germline V gives CDR1 SGHAT, CDR2 FQNNGV. Between the trimmed V and J ends, which lost 1 base and 7 bases, there was a span of 15 bases. The CDR3 loop is CASSLVIGGEYTQYF. The CDR3 nucleotides read TGTGCCAGCAGCTTAGTCATCGGGGGCGAGTATACGCAGTATTTT.

This clonotype was observed many times. The chain combines TRBV7-8 with TRBJ2-2, with TRBD2 matching 9 bases. The CDR3 runs to 16 residues. The V and J ends lost 3 bases and 2 bases, in that order; junction bases with no gene match: 4. Germline CDR1 reads SGHVS; CDR2 reads FQNEAQ. The CDR3 DNA follows: TGTGCCAGCAGCTTTTCGGGACTAGCCAACACCGGGGAGCTGTTTTTT. Protein product: CASSFSGLANTGELFF.

The table lists this clonotype with many counts. V gene TRBV12-3 or TRBV12-4 combines with J gene TRBJ2-7, with D possibly called TRBD1 or TRBD2 (5 bases each). This CDR3 has 13 amino acids. The V gene lost 6 bases and the J gene lost 2 bases, with 11 bases spanning the gap. The CDR3 region is CASSPGTTYEQYV. The CDR3 DNA reads as TGTGCCAGCAGCCCCGGGACCACCTACGAGCAGTACGTC.

J is TRBJ1-6 and V is TRBV11-1; TRBD1 is a possible D gene (5 bases). Trimming left V 4 bases short and J 0 bases short, with 16 bases between. This CDR3 spans 18 amino acids. Germline CDR1 SGHAT, CDR2 FQDESV (reference sequence). CDR3 sequence: CASSSPPGDSSYNSPLHF. The CDR3, as DNA: TGTGCCAGCAGCTCCCCCCCCGGCGACAGCTCCTATAATTCACCCCTCCACTTT.

The chain employs TRBV2 and TRBJ2-7; 11 nucleotides align to TRBD2. Germline CDR1 SNHLY, CDR2 FYNNEI. This CDR3 comprises 15 residues. The junction had 11 bases not matched to a gene; V was cut back by 9 bases and J by 4 bases. CDR3 loop: CASQPVTSGKYEQYF. CDR3 DNA: TGTGCCAGTCAGCCAGTGACTAGCGGGAAATACGAGCAGTACTTC.

V is TRBV5-1 and J is TRBJ1-5; possibly TRBD1 for D (6 bases). V gave up 3 bases and J gave up 6 bases, with 13 bases separating them. CDR3 length: 14 residues. Germline V gives CDR1 SGHRS, CDR2 YFSETQ. CDR3 coding DNA: TGCGCCAGCAGCTGGAGGGGGGAGGGTCAGCCCCAGCATTTT. Translating it yields CASSWRGEGQPQHF.

This clonotype was picked up a small number of times. V is TRBV14 and J is TRBJ2-1; 7 nucleotides match TRBD1. CDR3 length: 12 amino acids. V lost 1 base, J lost 10 bases, and 1 base stayed unmatched. Germline lookup yields CDR1 SGHDN and CDR2 FVKESK. CDR3 in amino acids: CASSQGGQEQFF. The CDR3 bases are TGTGCCAGCAGCCAAGGGGGACAGGAGCAGTTCTTC. The complete variable domain, with remaining parts taken from reference TRBV14 and TRBJ2-1, reads EAGVTQFPSHSVIEKGQTVTLRCDPISGHDNLYWYRRVMGKEIKFLLHFVKESKQDESGMPNNRFLAERTGGTYSTLKVQPAELEDSGVYFCASSQGGQEQFFGPGTRLTVL.

This rearrangement joins TRBV11-3 to TRBJ2-1, with no clear D. CDR1 and CDR2 (germline): SGHNT, YENEEA. The CDR3 is 11 amino acids. V was cut by 5 bases and J by 10 bases, with 9 bases left in between. For the CDR3, the DNA is TGTGCCAGCAGCACCTCTTGGGAGCAGTTCTTC. Encoded protein: CASSTSWEQFF.

The chain uses TRBV20-1 and TRBJ1-5; D ambiguous. CDR1 is DFQATT and CDR2 is SNEGSKA in the germline V gene (reference sequence). V was clipped by 5 bases and J by 0 bases, with 8 bases between them. The CDR3 has 13 residues. This CDR3 reads CSAPPDSNQPQHF. The CDR3 region has the DNA TGCAGTGCTCCTCCAGATAGCAATCAGCCCCAGCATTTT.

This clonotype came up many times. The chain carries TRBV7-9 and TRBJ2-5, with D possibly TRBD1 on 6 matching bases. V lost 11 bases, J lost 1 base, and 20 bases lay in between. This CDR3 has 15 amino acids. CDR1 SEHNR and CDR2 FQNEAQ come from the germline V gene (reference sequence). This chain's CDR3 is CAGGTKGGVQETQYF. The CDR3 nucleotides are TGTGCCGGGGGCACCAAAGGGGGTGTCCAAGAGACCCAGTACTTC.

This clonotype has more than one count but fewer than ten. J is TRBJ1-6 and V is TRBV30, with 7 bases lining up with TRBD1. The CDR3 spans 13 residues. Germline assignment: CDR1 GTSNPN and CDR2 SVGIG (reference sequence). V lost 2 bases to trimming and J lost 7 bases; unmatched junction nucleotides: 2. The CDR3 DNA is TGTGCCTGGAGTAGACAGGGAAATTCACCCCTCCACTTT. Its translation is CAWSRQGNSPLHF.

This clonotype was found many times. The gene calls are TRBV24-1 and TRBJ2-3, with TRBD2 identical over 10 bases. With V trimmed by 4 bases and J by 6 bases, 9 bases remained unmatched. Germline values: CDR1 KGHDR, CDR2 SFDVKD. This CDR3 is built from 16 residues. The CDR3 sequence is CATSDRAGGPLDTQYF. CDR3 sequence (DNA): TGTGCCACCAGTGACCGAGCGGGAGGGCCCCTTGATACGCAGTATTTT.

In this sample, this clonotype turned up many times. This chain uses TRBV12-3 or TRBV12-4 with TRBJ2-7; D unclear. V dropped 5 bases and J dropped 2 bases, with 10 bases sitting between them. The CDR3 runs 13 residues. CDR3 nucleotides: TGTGCCAGCAGTCTAGACAAGGCCTACGAGCAGTACTTC. Amino acid sequence: CASSLDKAYEQYF.

V and J are TRBV5-1 and TRBJ2-1; TRBD1 agrees at 7 bases. Germline assignment: CDR1 SGHRS and CDR2 YFSETQ. V lost 1 base and J lost 3; bases outside the gene matches: 10. There are 17 residues in the CDR3. The CDR3: CASSLPQQGMGYNEQFF. DNA for the CDR3: TGCGCCAGCAGCTTGCCACAACAGGGGATGGGCTACAATGAGCAGTTCTTC.

This clonotype occurred many times. V gene TRBV29-1 combines with J gene TRBJ1-2, with 7 bases lining up with TRBD1. CDR3 length equals 13 residues. V lost 4 bases, J lost 0 bases, and 2 bases stayed unmatched. Germline lookup yields CDR1 SQVTM and CDR2 ANQGSEA. CDR3 sequence: CSVVQGANYGYTF. The CDR3 DNA follows: TGCAGCGTTGTCCAGGGGGCTAACTATGGCTACACCTTC.

On this clonotype itself: This may arise from a read error, as a much more abundant clone is one base away. The V and J genes are TRBV6-2 or TRBV6-3 and TRBJ1-1, with D uncertain. V gave up 2 bases and J gave up 3 bases, with 7 bases separating them. Germline loops: CDR1 MNHEY, CDR2 SVGEGT. There are 13 residues in the CDR3. CDR3 in DNA: TGTGCCAGCAGTTACCAACAGTACACTGAAGCTTTCTTT. This gives the protein CASSYQQYTEAFF.

This clonotype was detected many times. CDR3 residues: CSVVAGNTEAFF. The CDR3 nucleotides are TGCAGCGTTGTCGCGGGGAACACTGAAGCTTTCTTT. The rearrangement uses TRBV29-1 and TRBJ1-1; D not resolved. Trimming took 4 bases from V and 1 from J, leaving 7 bases between them. CDR3 size: 12 residues. Germline CDR1 is SQVTM and CDR2 is ANQGSEA.

This chain connects TRBV24-1 to TRBJ2-2; a possible D gene is TRBD1 (5 bases). V was cut by 0 bases and J by 2 bases, with 12 bases left in between. This CDR3 has 17 residues. Per the germline V gene, CDR1 is KGHDR and CDR2 is SFDVKD. The CDR3 region is CATSDLPATDNTGELFF. The CDR3 nucleotides read TGTGCCACCAGTGATTTGCCGGCGACAGATAACACCGGGGAGCTGTTTTTT.

The CDR3 DNA follows: TGTGCCAGCACCCCTACCGGGACTAGAGGGACCGGGGAGCTGTTTTTT. As protein: CASTPTGTRGTGELFF. This chain links TRBV3-1 with TRBJ2-2; 8 nucleotides match TRBD2. Germline CDR1 and CDR2: LGHDT and YNNKEL (reference sequence). V was clipped by 7 bases and J by 5 bases; unmatched bases: 12. CDR3 length equals 16 residues.

The rearrangement links TRBV11-3 to TRBJ2-1, with D tentatively TRBD2 (8 bases). V dropped 5 bases and J dropped 5 bases, with 22 bases sitting between them. The CDR3 spans 17 residues. In germline, CDR1 is SGHNT, CDR2 YENEEA. CDR3 in DNA: TGTGCCAGCAGCCGAGCAGGGGGAGCGGGAGTTCACAATGAGCAGTTCTTC. Translation gives CASSRAGGAGVHNEQFF.